The 25 T cell receptor beta chains listed next were all sequenced from one sample in a study of control samples from healthy donors and cancer patients. Profiled with immunoSEQ multiplex PCR; TCRdb holds only in-frame clones, not every one. There are over 150,000 clones in the sample; about 94% occur only once, and 14% lies in the top ten. Material for sequencing was PBMCs. These receptors originate from a man aged 55 to 70 with colorectal cancer.

V is TRBV7-2 and J is TRBJ1-4; D uncertain. Germline values: CDR1 SGHTA, CDR2 FQGNSA. V gave up 1 base and J gave up 8 bases, with 11 bases separating them. The CDR3 spans 14 residues. The CDR3 here is CASSLDSGYEKLFF. The CDR3 nucleotides read TGTGCCAGCAGCTTAGACAGTGGTTACGAAAAACTGTTTTTT.

The rearrangement links TRBV6-5 to TRBJ2-4, with D possibly matching TRBD1 (6 bases). This CDR3 contains 14 residues. The germline CDR1 and CDR2 sequences are MNHEY and SVGAGI. Trimming shortened V by 4 bases and J by 3 bases, and 10 bases separated the two germline ends. CDR3 in DNA: TGTGCCAGCAGTTCACAGGGTGTCAAAAACATTCAGTACTTC. Translation: CASSSQGVKNIQYF.

J is TRBJ2-3 and V is TRBV12-3 or TRBV12-4; tentative D call: TRBD2 (6 bases). The CDR3 totals 10 residues. Between the trimmed V and J ends, which lost 8 bases and 6 bases, there was a span of 6 bases. The CDR3 protein is CASGRDTQYF. The CDR3 DNA is TGTGCCAGCGGGAGGGATACGCAGTATTTT.

V and J are TRBV6-2 or TRBV6-3 and TRBJ2-3; TRBD1 matches at 7 bases. The CDR3 is 16 residues long. V gave up 3 bases and J gave up 2 bases; unmatched junction bases: 8. Germline CDR1 reads MNHEY; CDR2 reads SVGEGT. The CDR3 nucleotides are TGTGCCAGCAGTTATTTCGACAGGGCCCTCACAGATACGCAGTATTTT. Protein product: CASSYFDRALTDTQYF.

This chain connects TRBV19 to TRBJ1-5; TRBD1 agrees at 8 bases. This CDR3 contains 15 residues. The germline V gene has CDR1 LNHDA and CDR2 SQIVND (reference sequence). The V gene end was trimmed by 6 bases and the J gene end by 5 bases; junction bases not matched to a gene: 9. CDR3 coding DNA: TGTGCCAGTAGCCATGGACAGGGAGGCGATCAGCCCCAGCATTTT. It yields the protein CASSHGQGGDQPQHF. Full variable domain (remainder filled in from reference TRBV19 and TRBJ1-5): DGGITQSPKYLFRKEGQNVTLSCEQNLNHDAMYWYRQDPGQGLRLIYYSQIVNDFQKGDIAEGYSVSREKKESFPLTVTSAQKNPTAFYLCASSHGQGGDQPQHFGDGTRLSIL.

The chain recombines TRBV7-2 with TRBJ2-5, with D unresolved. CDR3 length: 16 amino acids. V gave up 4 bases and J gave up 5 bases, with 20 bases separating them. Germline CDR1 SGHTA, CDR2 FQGNSA. In DNA, the CDR3 is TGTGCCAGCAGCTCCACTTCGAGTCAGGTCTATGAGACCCAGTACTTC. It yields the protein CASSSTSSQVYETQYF. The complete variable domain, with remaining parts taken from reference TRBV7-2 and TRBJ2-5, reads GAGVSQSPSNKVTEKGKDVELRCDPISGHTALYWYRQSLGQGLEFLIYFQGNSAPDKSGLPSDRFSAERTGGSVSTLTIQRTQQEDSAVYLCASSSTSSQVYETQYFGPGTRLLVL.

The chain has TRBV11-3 and TRBJ2-1; 9 bases align to TRBD2. The germline V gene has CDR1 SGHNT and CDR2 YENEEA. This CDR3 is built from 15 residues. The ends lost 3 bases at V and 7 bases at J; junction bases unmatched: 7. CDR3 nucleotides: TGTGCCAGCAGCTTTGGTCTAGCGGGGCGGAATGAGCAGTTCTTC. Its translation: CASSFGLAGRNEQFF.

V gene TRBV30 combines with J gene TRBJ2-7; weak D call: TRBD2 (5 bases). V shed 5 bases and J shed 0 bases, with 11 bases lying between them. Germline lookup yields CDR1 GTSNPN and CDR2 SVGIG (reference sequence). CDR3 length: 13 amino acids. This CDR3 reads CAWASGNSYEQYF. The CDR3 DNA reads as TGTGCCTGGGCTTCGGGGAACTCCTACGAGCAGTACTTC.

The chain recombines TRBV5-1 with TRBJ1-1; a possible D gene is TRBD1 (6 bases). The length of the CDR3 is 16 residues. Trimming shortened V by 6 bases and J by 0 bases, and 18 bases separated the two germline ends. Per germline, CDR1 SGHRS and CDR2 YFSETQ. CDR3 nucleotides: TGCGCCAGCAAGTGGTCGACAGACAGGTTGAACACTGAAGCTTTCTTT. Translating gives CASKWSTDRLNTEAFF.

The gene calls are TRBV18 and TRBJ1-1; D is perhaps TRBD1 (5 bases). The germline CDR1 and CDR2 sequences are KGHSH and LQKENI. The CDR3 has 15 residues. With 0 bases removed from V and 2 bases from J, the gap between germline ends came to 10 bases. DNA for the CDR3: TGTGCCAGCTCACCACCGAATAGGGGCAACACTGAAGCTTTCTTT. Translated, it gives CASSPPNRGNTEAFF.

This chain connects TRBV10-1 to TRBJ2-5, with 11 positions matching TRBD1. Germline lookup yields CDR1 WNHNN and CDR2 SYGVQD (reference sequence). V trimming: 0 bases; J trimming: 9 bases; junction bases outside the gene matches: 9. The CDR3 sequence is 16 residues long. Here the CDR3 reads CASSESRTGGGGAQYF. DNA of the CDR3: TGCGCCAGCAGTGAGTCTCGGACAGGGGGCGGAGGGGCCCAGTACTTC.

The V and J genes are TRBV18 and TRBJ1-1; 7 bases fit TRBD1. V lost 0 bases to trimming and J lost 1 base; unmatched junction nucleotides: 2. This CDR3 is built from 15 residues. Germline V CDR1 and CDR2: KGHSH, LQKENI. CDR3 bases: TGTGCCAGCTCACCACCGAGGACAGGGAACACTGAAGCTTTCTTT. It yields the protein CASSPPRTGNTEAFF.

This chain links TRBV19 with TRBJ2-5; the D gene could be TRBD1 or TRBD2 (7 bases each). From germline, CDR1 is LNHDA and CDR2 SQIVND (reference sequence). Between the trimmed V and J ends, which lost 6 bases and 6 bases, there was a span of 20 bases. The CDR3 totals 15 residues. The CDR3 loop is CASSPSGGGFQTQYF. CDR3 in DNA: TGTGCCAGTAGCCCCTCAGGGGGAGGGTTCCAGACCCAGTACTTC.

V and J are TRBV13 and TRBJ2-1, with 9 bases identical to TRBD2. CDR3 size: 16 residues. Germline V lookup: CDR1 PRHDT, CDR2 FYEKMQ (reference sequence). V lost 1 base, J lost 1 base, and 2 bases stayed unmatched. The CDR3 spells CASSLEAGGSYNEQFF. The CDR3 nucleotides are TGTGCCAGCAGCTTAGAGGCGGGGGGGTCCTACAATGAGCAGTTCTTC.

V gene TRBV6-5 combines with J gene TRBJ2-5; D possibly corresponds to TRBD1 (5 bases). V was shortened by 0 bases and J by 5 bases, with 13 bases between the two germline ends. Germline assignment: CDR1 MNHEY and CDR2 SVGAGI. The CDR3 runs 15 residues. The CDR3 protein is CASSYSIRVEETQYF. Written as DNA, the CDR3 is TGTGCCAGCAGTTACTCGATCAGGGTGGAGGAGACCCAGTACTTC.

A note on this clone: Other DNA sequences in the same sample also yield this CDR3. J is TRBJ1-5 and V is TRBV6-1; D might be TRBD1 (5 bases). The CDR3 runs 14 residues. The V end lost 3 bases, the J end lost 7 bases, and 13 bases lay between the germline ends. The germline V gene encodes CDR1 MNHNS and CDR2 SASEGT. The CDR3 loop reads CASSEGTGEQPQHF. In DNA, the CDR3 is TGTGCCAGCAGTGAGGGGACGGGGGAACAGCCCCAGCATTTT.

The chain has TRBV6-6 and TRBJ1-3, with unresolved D. This CDR3 spans 16 amino acids. Looked up from germline, CDR1 is MNHNY and CDR2 is SVGAGI (reference sequence). Trimming left V 5 bases short and J 0 bases short, with 14 bases between. The CDR3 spells CASSLLSPSSGNTIYF. In DNA, the CDR3 is TGTGCCAGCAGTCTCCTCAGCCCTAGCTCTGGAAACACCATATATTTT.

The chain uses TRBV5-5 and TRBJ1-1; D is ambiguous. The CDR3 is made up of 15 amino acids. The V gene lost 0 bases and the J gene lost 0 bases, with 9 bases spanning the gap. Germline V gives CDR1 SGHKS, CDR2 YYEKEE (reference sequence). CDR3 nucleotides: TGTGCCAGCAGCTTGGCGGTACAGCTGAACACTGAAGCTTTCTTT. The encoded protein is CASSLAVQLNTEAFF.

The rearrangement links TRBV6-5 to TRBJ1-4, with 12 nucleotides matching TRBD1. Germline V gives CDR1 MNHEY, CDR2 SVGAGI. The ends lost 5 bases at V and 6 bases at J; junction bases unmatched: 1. This CDR3 is built from 14 residues. Here the CDR3 reads CASSRDRGHEKLFF. The CDR3 DNA sequence: TGTGCCAGCAGTCGGGACAGGGGGCATGAAAAACTGTTTTTT.

This chain connects TRBV19 to TRBJ2-3, with 8 nucleotides matching TRBD1. The ends lost 6 bases at V and 0 bases at J; junction bases unmatched: 2. Germline assignment: CDR1 LNHDA and CDR2 SQIVND (reference sequence). This CDR3 region has 14 residues. For the CDR3, the DNA is TGTGCCAGTAGGGACAGGGCTAGCACAGATACGCAGTATTTT. As protein: CASRDRASTDTQYF.

The chain combines TRBV11-2 with TRBJ2-7, with 12 bases identical to TRBD2. The germline V gene has CDR1 SGHAT and CDR2 FQNNGV. Losses at the gene ends were 2 bases for V and 5 bases for J; bases not matched to a gene: 7. The CDR3 runs 16 residues. The CDR3 is CASSLWLAGGPDEQYF. The CDR3 DNA sequence: TGTGCCAGCAGCTTATGGCTAGCGGGGGGGCCGGACGAGCAGTACTTC.

CDR3 in amino acids: CASSPRDFLTGELFF. CDR3 nucleotide sequence: TGTGCCAGCAGCCCAAGGGACTTTTTAACCGGGGAGCTGTTTTTT. The chain joins TRBV5-4 to TRBJ2-2, with D perhaps TRBD2 (6 bases). Germline values: CDR1 SGHNT, CDR2 YYREEE (reference sequence). The CDR3 is 15 residues long. Trimming removed 4 bases from V and 5 bases from J, with 15 bases in between.

CDR3 protein: CASKWDRGSQPQHF. The CDR3 coding sequence is TGCGCCAGCAAATGGGACAGGGGAAGCCAGCCCCAGCATTTT. This chain uses TRBV5-1 with TRBJ1-5, with TRBD1 matching 10 bases. Trimming at V came to 6 bases and at J to 7 bases, leaving 7 bases not matched to a gene. The CDR3 is 14 residues long. Looked up from germline, CDR1 is SGHRS and CDR2 is YFSETQ.

This chain links TRBV29-1 with TRBJ1-1; possible D gene TRBD1, 6 bases. The CDR3 spans 13 residues. Germline values: CDR1 SQVTM, CDR2 ANQGSEA. With 8 bases removed from V and 1 base from J, the gap between germline ends came to 14 bases. CDR3 bases: TGCAGCCAAACCCTGACAGGGAACACTGAAGCTTTCTTT. It specifies CSQTLTGNTEAFF.

This clone was seen just once. This rearrangement joins TRBV6-6 to TRBJ2-5, with 8 bases aligning to TRBD1. The trim removed 6 bases at V and 1 base at J, leaving 4 bases unmatched. CDR3 length equals 14 residues. Germline V gives CDR1 MNHNY, CDR2 SVGAGI (reference sequence). The CDR3 sequence is CASRDDRGQETQYF. The CDR3 DNA sequence: TGTGCCAGCAGAGACGACAGGGGCCAAGAGACCCAGTACTTC.